Below, 9 T cell receptor beta chains from the same sample are listed, as sequenced in a study of human T cells and chemical hapten exposure. The time point is: pre-sensitization, week 0. Documented treatment: therapeutic diphenylcyclopropenone sensitization with weekly scalp DPC. From the RACE reads, TCRdb called clonotypes with MiXCR, one entry per CDR3 protein. This sample carries under 200,000 distinct CDR3 sequences, just under 30% of them seen once, and the ten largest clones take roughly 3%. Sample: whole blood, taken in connection with sensitization to the hapten diphenylcyclopropenone (DPC). The receptors were gathered from a woman aged 25 to 45 with alopecia areata. Some clones in this sample may be carry-over from other donors' samples.

This chain links TRBV29-1 with TRBJ1-1, with D hard to call. Trimming left V 7 bases short and J 4 bases short, with 19 bases between. The CDR3 length is 14 residues. Germline V gene data show CDR1 as SQVTM and CDR2 as ANQGSEA. The CDR3 here is CSERPGQRTTEAFF. In nucleotides, the CDR3 is TGCAGCGAAAGGCCGGGCCAACGGACCACTGAAGCTTTCTTT.

This sequence joins TRBV28 and TRBJ1-2; 11 bases map to TRBD1. From germline, CDR1 is MDHEN and CDR2 SYDVKM. The CDR3 is 19 amino acids. Germline trimming cut 7 bases from V and 1 base from J; bases unmatched to any gene: 17. Here the CDR3 reads CASTTWESGTGGVNYGYTF. The DNA of the CDR3 is TGTGCCAGCACTACTTGGGAATCCGGGACAGGGGGGGTTAACTATGGCTACACCTTC.

This clonotype has only one observation. This sequence joins TRBV7-2 and TRBJ1-1; TRBD1 might be the D (5 bases). Germline V gene data show CDR1 as SGHTA and CDR2 as FQGNSA. V lost 2 bases to trimming and J lost 5 bases, with 12 bases between them. The CDR3 spans 14 residues. CDR3 in amino acids: CASSLTPKGTEAFF. DNA of the CDR3: TGTGCCAGCAGCTTAACCCCCAAGGGGACTGAAGCTTTCTTT.

The chain employs TRBV7-2 and TRBJ2-5; D perhaps matches TRBD1 (6 bases). CDR3 length: 13 amino acids. The V gene's germline CDR1 is SGHTA and CDR2 FQGNSA. V lost 7 bases and J lost 2, with 11 bases in between. The CDR3 protein is CASTGTTQETQYF. CDR3 DNA: TGTGCCAGCACCGGGACAACTCAAGAGACCCAGTACTTC.

Ten or more counts support this clonotype. The chain uses TRBV10-2 and TRBJ1-5; D is uncertain. The CDR3 sequence is 12 residues long. Trimming took off 2 bases at V and 5 bases at J, with 4 bases between the two ends. Germline CDR1 WSHSY, CDR2 SAAADI. The CDR3 here is CASSEGDQPQHF. CDR3 coding DNA: TGCGCCAGCAGTGAGGGTGATCAGCCCCAGCATTTT.

A few counts support this clonotype. The rearrangement joins TRBV28 to TRBJ2-3; a weak D match, TRBD2 (6 bases). The CDR3 is made up of 11 amino acids. Germline loops: CDR1 MDHEN, CDR2 SYDVKM. V was shortened by 5 bases and J by 14 bases, with 14 bases between the two germline ends. The CDR3 sequence: CASSQPGLLYF. In nucleotides, the CDR3 is TGTGCCAGCAGTCAGCCGGGACTCCTGTATTTT.

The chain joins TRBV29-1 to TRBJ2-3; D gene uncertain. V lost 7 bases to trimming and J lost 4 bases, with 9 bases between them. This CDR3 comprises 11 residues. The germline V gene encodes CDR1 SQVTM and CDR2 ANQGSEA. CDR3 coding DNA: TGCAGCGCCACCGCGGCAGATACGCAGTATTTT. The encoded protein is CSATAADTQYF.

This clonotype was observed a handful of times. In nucleotides, the CDR3 is TGTGCCAGCAGTTGGTCGGGGAACACTGAAGCTTTCTTT. This translates into CASSWSGNTEAFF. V usage is TRBV6-2 or TRBV6-3 and J usage is TRBJ1-1; D unresolved. V lost 4 bases and J 1 base, leaving 7 bases between the germline ends. The germline CDR1 and CDR2 sequences are MNHEY and SVGEGT. This CDR3 is 13 amino acids long.

V and J are TRBV7-3 and TRBJ2-3; D not resolved. From germline, CDR1 is SGHTA and CDR2 FQGTGA. The ends were cut back, 5 bases at V and 3 bases at J, with 15 bases in the middle. The CDR3 is made up of 15 amino acids. CDR3 nucleotides: TGTGCCAGCAGCCCGACTCCCGTTCAGACAGATACGCAGTATTTT. It yields the protein CASSPTPVQTDTQYF.